These T cell receptor beta chains were read from a single sample in a study of T-cell reconstitution after alpha-beta-depleted transplantation in children. TCRdb reanalysed the PCR reads using MiXCR and keeps one entry per CDR3 protein. This repertoire shows 330,000 or so distinct CDR3 sequences, roughly 7.8% found once; its top ten account for about 9.3%. Here the sequenced sample was peripheral blood, taken 360 days after TCRalphabeta/CD19-depleted stem cell transplant. These receptors originate from a female patient between 2 and 15 years old who had a stem cell transplant for Fanconi anemia, so the T cells may come from the graft donor. Each CDR3 is given with its conserved first and last residue. A D gene is named only where the DNA matches it firmly. Clone size appears in some rows only: once, few, many, or a class for an expanded clone.

V	size	D	J	CDR3	DNA
TRBV7-3	few	-	TRBJ2-2	CASSSPGGELFF	TGTGCCAGCAGCTCCCCTGGCGGGGAGCTGTTTTTT
TRBV3-1	few	-	TRBJ2-3	CASSQMTSDTQYF	TGTGCCAGCAGCCAGATGACTTCAGATACGCAGTATTTT
TRBV27	-	-	TRBJ2-1	CASSFWLTVDEQFF	TGTGCCAGCAGTTTTTGGCTTACGGTGGATGAGCAGTTCTTC
TRBV9	-	-	TRBJ1-2	CASSVGDAGYYGYTF	TGTGCCAGCAGCGTAGGGGACGCCGGATACTATGGCTACACCTTC
TRBV28	-	-	TRBJ2-5	CASSAGTQYF	TGTGCCAGCAGTGCGGGGACCCAGTACTTC
TRBV20-1	-	-	TRBJ1-5	CSARIGLPSQPQHF	TGCAGTGCTAGGATAGGACTCCCCTCTCAGCCCCAGCATTTT
TRBV7-2	many	TRBD1	TRBJ2-7	CASSFRGQGPYEQYF	TGTGCCAGCAGCTTCAGAGGACAGGGCCCCTACGAGCAGTACTTC
TRBV4-3	-	-	TRBJ2-3	CASSQDRPPTISTDTQYF	TGCGCCAGCAGCCAAGATAGGCCCCCGACAATTAGCACAGATACGCAGTATTTT
TRBV28	few	-	TRBJ2-7	CASSLRVEQYF	TGTGCCAGCAGTTTGAGGGTTGAGCAGTACTTC
TRBV5-1	many	TRBD2	TRBJ2-1	CASSLELAGYNEQFF	TGCGCCAGCAGCTTGGAACTAGCGGGCTACAATGAGCAGTTCTTC
TRBV20-1	many	TRBD1	TRBJ2-7	CSAPTGAYEQYF	TGCAGTGCTCCGACAGGGGCCTACGAGCAGTACTTC
TRBV30	-	TRBD2	TRBJ2-1	CAWSVRLAGGDEQFF	TGTGCCTGGAGTGTACGTCTAGCGGGGGGGGATGAGCAGTTCTTC
TRBV7-2	many	-	TRBJ2-5	CASSAFTGAETQYF	TGTGCCAGCAGCGCCTTTACAGGCGCAGAGACCCAGTACTTC
TRBV7-8	-	-	TRBJ1-1	CASSLGALFKGLNTEAFF	TGTGCCAGCAGCTTAGGGGCCCTTTTTAAGGGACTGAACACTGAAGCTTTCTTT
TRBV6-5	few	TRBD1	TRBJ1-1	CATTIGTGMNTEAFF	TGTGCCACCACGATAGGGACAGGGATGAACACTGAAGCTTTCTTT
TRBV5-5	many	TRBD1	TRBJ2-2	CASSLVETGTIGELFF	TGTGCCAGCAGCTTGGTAGAGACAGGGACGATCGGGGAGCTGTTTTTT
TRBV10-3	-	-	TRBJ1-1	CAITSGLATEAFF	TGTGCCATCACCTCAGGTCTGGCCACTGAAGCTTTCTTT
TRBV11-2	few	-	TRBJ2-1	CASSLESGIWDEQFF	TGTGCCAGCAGCTTAGAATCTGGGATCTGGGATGAGCAGTTCTTC
TRBV20-1	few	TRBD2	TRBJ2-1	CSSQIAGISYNEQFF	TGCAGCTCACAAATAGCGGGGATCTCCTACAATGAGCAGTTCTTC
TRBV27	many	-	TRBJ2-3	CASSLMSGIQGTDTQYF	TGTGCCAGCAGTTTAATGTCGGGGATACAGGGCACAGATACGCAGTATTTT
TRBV20-1	many	-	TRBJ2-5	CSAWPGQETQYF	TGCAGTGCTTGGCCCGGGCAAGAGACCCAGTACTTC
TRBV20-1	-	TRBD1	TRBJ2-1	CCARDPSGTAYNEQFF	TGCTGTGCTAGAGATCCTTCCGGGACAGCCTACAATGAGCAGTTCTTC
TRBV7-9	many	-	TRBJ1-1	CASSPRRNEAFF	TGTGCCAGCAGCCCCCGCCGGAATGAAGCTTTCTTT
TRBV30	many	-	TRBJ2-7	CAWSPGAIGYEQYF	TGTGCCTGGAGTCCCGGCGCTATCGGCTACGAGCAGTACTTC
TRBV28	few	-	TRBJ1-2	CASSFQGSGGYTF	TGTGCCAGCAGTTTTCAGGGATCGGGTGGCTACACCTTC
TRBV2	many	-	TRBJ2-4	CASSVIGAKNIQYF	TGTGCCAGCAGTGTTATTGGGGCCAAAAACATTCAGTACTTC
TRBV6-5	few	-	TRBJ1-2	CASSYSRGGGDGYTF	TGTGCCAGCAGTTACTCGAGGGGGGGAGGGGATGGCTACACCTTC
TRBV18	few	-	TRBJ1-5	CASSPSLGDRNQPQHF	TGTGCCAGCTCACCCTCCCTCGGAGACCGCAATCAGCCCCAGCATTTT
TRBV20-1	-	TRBD2	TRBJ2-1	CSARETQAGGPFYNEQFF	TGCAGTGCTAGAGAGACCCAAGCGGGAGGGCCCTTCTACAATGAGCAGTTCTTC
TRBV7-2	few	-	TRBJ2-1	CASSLGGLSYNEQFF	TGTGCCAGCAGCTTAGGCGGGCTGTCCTACAATGAGCAGTTCTTC
TRBV3-1	few	-	TRBJ2-1	CASSQDQGRSYNEQFF	TGTGCCAGCAGCCAAGATCAGGGTAGGTCCTACAATGAGCAGTTCTTC
TRBV4-1	-	TRBD1	TRBJ1-6	CASSPSPATGGSRPLHF	TGCGCCAGCAGCCCATCCCCCGCGACAGGGGGATCTCGTCCCCTCCACTTT
TRBV5-1	many	TRBD2	TRBJ2-2	CASRTQPAGVTGELFF	TGCGCCAGCAGAACCCAACCAGCGGGAGTCACCGGGGAGCTGTTTTTT
TRBV29-1	many	TRBD1	TRBJ2-5	CSVDRTGVTETQYF	TGCAGCGTTGATAGGACAGGGGTTACGGAGACCCAGTACTTC
TRBV6-1	few	-	TRBJ2-7	CASSVRGAYEQYF	TGTGCCAGCAGTGTTAGAGGGGCCTACGAGCAGTACTTC
TRBV20-1	many	-	TRBJ2-1	CSARGVAESNEQFF	TGCAGTGCTAGAGGGGTAGCAGAAAGCAATGAGCAGTTCTTC
TRBV6-1	few	-	TRBJ2-3	CASSEDSRVGTDTQYF	TGTGCCAGCAGTGAGGACTCCAGGGTCGGCACAGATACGCAGTATTTT
TRBV5-1	many	-	TRBJ1-1	CASSRIGREMNTEAFF	TGCGCCAGCAGCAGAATTGGGCGGGAGATGAACACTGAAGCTTTCTTT
TRBV28	many	-	TRBJ2-2	CASRAGANTGELFF	TGTGCCAGCAGGGCAGGGGCGAACACCGGGGAGCTGTTTTTT
TRBV20-1	many	-	TRBJ2-3	CSARTPTDTQYF	TGCAGTGCTAGAACTCCCACAGATACGCAGTATTTT
TRBV7-9	many	TRBD1	TRBJ1-1	CASSLGQGQIMNTEAFF	TGTGCCAGCAGCTTAGGACAGGGTCAAATCATGAACACTGAAGCTTTCTTT
TRBV27	many	-	TRBJ2-7	CASSLGIGRDYEQYF	TGTGCCAGCAGTTTGGGTATAGGGCGGGACTACGAGCAGTACTTC
TRBV5-1	many	-	TRBJ2-1	CASSFSGGVLPNEQFF	TGCGCCAGCAGCTTCTCAGGGGGGGTTTTGCCCAATGAGCAGTTCTTC
TRBV9	-	TRBD1	TRBJ2-1	CASSARQGSSYEQFF	TGTGCCAGCAGCGCTAGACAGGGATCATCCTATGAGCAGTTCTTC
TRBV7-2	-	TRBD1	TRBJ1-2	CASSHRTGGKNGYTF	TGTGCCAGCAGCCACCGGACAGGGGGAAAAAATGGCTACACCTTC
TRBV5-1	many	TRBD1	TRBJ1-1	CASRLEGANTEAFF	TGCGCCAGCAGATTAGAGGGGGCAAACACTGAAGCTTTCTTT
TRBV5-1	many	-	TRBJ1-2	CASSLEGSGYTF	TGCGCCAGCAGCTTGGAGGGGAGCGGCTACACCTTC
TRBV28	few	-	TRBJ1-3	CASATIPSGNTIYF	TGTGCCAGCGCGACAATTCCCTCGGGAAACACCATATATTTT